This TCR beta chain emerged from a study of shared clonotypes between healthy human individuals. CDR1 and CDR2 from the germline V gene are SGDLS and YYNGEE. CDR3 size: 15 residues. V was cut by 0 bases and J by 1 base, with 7 bases left in between. Sequencing was performed with immunoSEQ multiplex PCR; in TCRdb, only in-frame clones are kept and a portion is missing. The top ten hold about 25% of the sample, which has about 820,000 clones, about 91% seen once. CD45RO-negative CD8 cells positively selected for CCR7 made up the naive population, which excluded terminally differentiated effector memory CD45RA+ cells.

This sequence joins TRBV9 and TRBJ2-2; the D gene is possibly TRBD2 (6 bases). What was sequenced was naive CD8+ T cells sorted from blood. This receptor was obtained from a man younger than 40 in good health. The CDR3 sequence is CASSVAEGNTGELFF. The CDR3 DNA reads as TGTGCCAGCAGCGTAGCGGAGGGGAACACCGGGGAGCTGTTTTTT.